The clone carrying this T cell receptor beta chain was seen only a few times. Its cognate antigen is unknown. The data are from a study of T-cell memory formation after mild COVID-19. Study as a whole: Largely donor-specific TCR clusters were found. Broader study findings: Contracting CD4+ clones were located mainly in CM and EM, and CD8+ clones in EMRA. Clones from the second wave (peaking day 37) had unconfirmed SARS-CoV-2 specificity.

V dropped 3 bases and J dropped 4 bases, with 10 bases sitting between them. Germline V CDR1 and CDR2: SGHDT, YYEEEE. The CDR3 contains 13 residues. 5'RACE primed at constant segments yielded TCR alpha and TCR beta cDNA libraries bearing sample barcodes and UMIs. A single record per CDR3 protein comes from TCRdb applying MiXCR to the 5' RACE reads. Of approximately 250,000 distinct CDR3 sequences listed, roughly 16% were seen once; the top ten hold roughly 22%. The sequencing input was PBMCs or a T cell subset sorted from them (not recorded which). The chain couples TRBV5-6 to TRBJ1-1; a possible D gene is TRBD1 (5 bases). The sequence was collected from a man between 18 and 35 years old who had mild COVID-19 (a few samples of this study predate the infection). Cell type and time point are not known. CDR3 residues: CASSWGKGTEAFF. The CDR3 region has the DNA TGTGCCAGCAGCTGGGGGAAGGGCACTGAAGCTTTCTTT.